The source of this T cell receptor (beta chain) is a study of follicular helper T cells after annual influenza vaccination (TCRdb year 2017). As for the study more broadly: Blood was drawn on days 0, 7 and 28 after each seasonal influenza vaccination. To study recall of cTfh clones, some subjects were followed across successive annual vaccinations spanning the 2013-2014, 2014-2015 and 2015-2016 seasons. Multi-year samples were available for six subjects, with four spanning two vaccination seasons and two spanning three seasons. The 2013-2014 samples were cryopreserved, while the 2015 samples were processed right after collection. One week after vaccination, a second recruited cohort of 11 to 12 subjects (Table S1) displayed a similar ICOS+CD38+ cTfh response. Study-level results and caveats: ICOS+CD38+ cTfh clonality correlated with the frequency of that population, and its change correlated with the change in circulating plasmablast frequency. With successive annual vaccinations, a recurrent oligoclonal ICOS+CD38+ cTfh response was recalled, and this response contained tetramer and AIM influenza-specific clonotypes. Because only about 8.5-20% of the analyzed cells gave productive TCRB sequences, there was no way to sample rare clonotypes. Day 7 ICOS+CD38+ clones were most often found later in ICOS-CD38- cTfh, suggesting that subset may serve as a memory reservoir.

Preparation of the library involved the immunoSEQ multiplex PCR assay. Adaptive Biotechnologies carried out TCRB amplification, library preparation, sequencing and preliminary bioinformatics at Survey level resolution. For TCRB sequencing, genomic DNA from sorted cTfh populations was amplified by multiplex PCR. The original methods were these. Clonality was calculated in R as 1 minus normalized Shannon entropy, and the Gini index was computed with the R package ineq. Overlap score was defined as the summed counts of shared sequences divided by the total counts of all sequences in both compared samples. Fisher's exact test, with an assumed theoretical repertoire of 10^7 TCRB sequences, was used to assess the significance of shared clonotypes. In TCRdb, the immuneACCESS table is reduced to in-frame sequences with V and J assigned. These tables do not hold every clone; where another copy was compared, an unresolved V gene accounts for under half, and the others remain unexplained. V and J calls and clone size follow that table, whereas D and trimming were derived from the DNA. Present in this sample are under 6,500 clones, 65% to 90% of which were seen just once. Of the sample, around 1.1% falls within the top ten clones.

CDR1 and CDR2 are read off the germline V gene as SGHRS and YFSETQ. From its cysteine to its phenylalanine, the CDR3 spans 16 amino acids. The kept DNA is CDR3 alone, 48 bases in frame from the first base. The V end loses 4 bases and the J end loses 2 bases, and a stretch of 17 bases separates them. What the time point label conveys for this sample: 2015-2016 season, pre-vaccination. TCRB sequencing was used to follow sorted CD4 subsets from the blood of adults before and after they were given the seasonal inactivated influenza vaccine (Fluvarix). Subjects were considered eligible if community-dwelling and if influenza vaccine had not been received in the prior 6 months. Subjects were excluded for influenza vaccine contraindications, substance abuse, HIV/AIDS, active malignancy, immunomodulatory medication, or active illness such as respiratory infection. At each time point, somewhere between about 40 and 110 mL of blood was taken. Non-naive CD4+CXCR5+PD-1+ cells were defined as circulating Tfh and were sorted into two fractions, ICOS+CD38+ and ICOS-CD38-. Ficoll-Paque PLUS or SepMate separation was used to isolate PBMC. Before DNA extraction, cell subsets were sorted from PBMC on a BD FACS Aria.

On this clone itself: It lacks a known antigen. No clone much larger than this one lies a single base away; base qualities are absent.

The rearranged chain carries TRBV5-1 and TRBJ2-3, with the D segment possibly TRBD1 or TRBD2, each aligning over 5 bases. The specimen was CXCR5+ CD38- circulating T follicular helper cells from blood, collected on the day of influenza vaccination. Read against the paper, the sample's cell subset or site label means: circulating Tfh, non-naive CD4+CXCR5+PD-1+ (ICOS+CD38+ or ICOS-CD38-). The sequence was collected from an adult who received the influenza vaccine. The nucleotide sequence reads TGCGCCAGCAGCCTATCGGGTCAGGGACCCACAGATACGCAGTATTTT. Translated, it gives CASSLSGQGPTDTQYF.